This T cell receptor beta chain was sequenced in a study of blood T cell repertoires in COVID-19. On the study more broadly: The study drew acute and convalescent COVID-19 samples from the United States, Italy and Spain.

Seattle researchers signed up patients amid active infection and tracked them longitudinally. In the study's own analysis: Amplification with reference gene primers provided the estimates of nucleated cell counts. Generated by immunoSEQ multiplex PCR, the TCRdb table keeps only in-frame clones and is missing some. V, J and clone size derive from that table, while D and trimming were established from the DNA sequence. In the table there are about 310,000 clones, around 89% of which are singletons. This CDR3 is 13 amino acids long. J was trimmed by 4 bases and V by 8 bases; bases with no gene match: 4. Germline V gene data show CDR1 as MDHEN and CDR2 as SYDVKM.

This TCR was sampled from a woman aged 40 to 49 with COVID-19, enrolled during active disease. The chain employs TRBV28 and TRBJ2-7, with 11 positions matching TRBD2. The sample comprised peripheral blood. The CDR3 DNA is TGTGCCAGCCGTAGCGGGGGGGAATACGAGCAGTACTTC. Its translation is CASRSGGEYEQYF.